Listed below are T cell receptor beta chains from one sample, sequenced in a study of blood T cell repertoires in COVID-19. TCRdb's table, derived via immunoSEQ multiplex PCR, lists solely in-frame clones and lacks some. Seen here are some 250,000 clones, 88% observed once, and the top ten hold 0.99%. Sequencing input: peripheral blood. Receptor source: a woman between 40 and 50 years old who had recovered from COVID-19. The CDR3 runs from the conserved cysteine through the conserved F or W. Fields, in order: CDR3 DNA, CDR3 protein, clone size, V gene, J gene, D gene. A D gene is named only where the DNA matches it firmly. Clone sizes are given selectively: once, few, many, or a class where the clone is expanded.

TGTGCCAGCAGCCAACAAACGAACACCGGGGAGCTGTTTTTT	CASSQQTNTGELFF	NA	TRBV14	TRBJ2-2	NA
TGTGCCACCCGGGGGGTTGCGGGAGCGGCCCAGTACTTC	CATRGVAGAAQYF	few	TRBV7-2	TRBJ2-5	TRBD2
TGCGCCAGCAGCCGGAGGGCGGGGGGTATAACGAACACTGAAGCTTTCTTT	CASSRRAGGITNTEAFF	NA	TRBV4-3	TRBJ1-1	NA
TGTGCCTGGAGTGTGGGGGGAGGAACAGATACGCAGTATTTT	CAWSVGGGTDTQYF	few	TRBV30	TRBJ2-3	NA
TGTGCCAGCAGCTCCCAGGAGGGTCCTGAAGCTTTCTTT	CASSSQEGPEAFF	NA	TRBV9	TRBJ1-1	NA
TGTGCCAGCAGCTCCCCGGGGAGGCATGGCACTGAAGCTTTCTTT	CASSSPGRHGTEAFF	NA	TRBV11-2	TRBJ1-1	NA
TGTGCCAGCAGCCGAGACAGGGTAGGCTACAATGAGCAGTTCTTC	CASSRDRVGYNEQFF	NA	TRBV3-1/TRBV3-2	TRBJ2-1	TRBD1
TGTGCCAGCAGTGCGGCTAGCGGCAGCACAGATACGCAGTATTTT	CASSAASGSTDTQYF	NA	TRBV27	TRBJ2-3	TRBD2
TGTGCCAGCAGCTCCCCCGGGGTAGCGGGCTCCTACGAGCAGTACTTC	CASSSPGVAGSYEQYF	NA	TRBV7-9	TRBJ2-7	TRBD2
TGTGCCAGCAGTTACAGGGGGGGGGATACGCAGTATTTT	CASSYRGGDTQYF	NA	TRBV6-5	TRBJ2-3	NA
TGTGCCAGTGCCCCGGGCGCCAGGGAACCCCTCCACTTT	CASAPGAREPLHF	NA	TRBV7-3	TRBJ1-6	NA
TGCGCCAGCAGTGAATCTAGCGGGAGGGCTGATACGCAGTATTTT	CASSESSGRADTQYF	NA	TRBV10-2	TRBJ2-3	TRBD2
TGTGCCAGCAGTGAAGGCCTGGAGGAAGAGACCCAGTACTTC	CASSEGLEEETQYF	NA	TRBV2	TRBJ2-5	NA
TGTGCCAGCCGGCGGCAGGGGGGAAGCTATGGCTACACCTTC	CASRRQGGSYGYTF	NA	TRBV7-2	TRBJ1-2	TRBD1
TGTGCCAGCAGTGAAGTGGGGGGGTTATGGGGAGCTTTCTTT	CASSEVGGLWGAFF	once	TRBV6-1	TRBJ1-1	NA
TGTGCCAGCAGCTTGGGCTGGGACAGGGATGGCTACACCTTC	CASSLGWDRDGYTF	NA	TRBV7-9	TRBJ1-2	TRBD1
TGCAGCGTTGGACAGGGGGCCGGTCAGCCCCAGCATTTT	CSVGQGAGQPQHF	NA	TRBV29-1	TRBJ1-5	TRBD1
TGTGCCAGCAGCCAAGGACAGGGCAGCAATCAGCCCCAGCATTTT	CASSQGQGSNQPQHF	NA	TRBV4-2	TRBJ1-5	TRBD1
TGTGCCTGGAGTGTGCGGATGGACACCGGGGAGCTGTTTTTT	CAWSVRMDTGELFF	NA	TRBV30	TRBJ2-2	NA
TGTGCCAGCTCCCCCAGACAGCTATTTAATTCACCCCTCCACTTT	CASSPRQLFNSPLHF	NA	TRBV18	TRBJ1-6	NA
TGTGCCAGCAGTCTCTCCGGGGCGGGATCCTATGGCTACACCTTC	CASSLSGAGSYGYTF	once	TRBV6-5	TRBJ1-2	NA
TGTGCCAGCAGCCCGTGGGGGGAACGCAATCAGCCCCAGCATTTT	CASSPWGERNQPQHF	once	TRBV6-5	TRBJ1-5	NA
TGTGCCAGCAGCGGGACTAGCGGGACCCTGGCGAACACCGGGGAGCTGTTTTTT	CASSGTSGTLANTGELFF	few	TRBV9	TRBJ2-2	TRBD2
TGTGCCAGCAGCTTATTACCGGGGAACACTGAAGCTTTCTTT	CASSLLPGNTEAFF	NA	TRBV7-2	TRBJ1-1	NA
TGTGCCAGCAGCTTAGCGCTCGGGGGCTACACCTTC	CASSLALGGYTF	once	TRBV7-9	TRBJ1-2	NA